Listed below are T cell receptor beta chains from one sample, sequenced in a study of T cell responses to AZD1222 COVID-19 vaccine. Sequencing was performed with immunoSEQ multiplex PCR; in TCRdb, only in-frame clones are kept and a portion is missing. Altogether 100,000 to 130,000 clones are present, over 80% being singletons, with the ten largest covering 5% to 8%. The sequencing here drew on peripheral blood, taken 28 days after the second AZD1222 dose. These receptors were obtained from an adult who received the AZD1222 COVID-19 vaccine. Both conserved end residues are part of each CDR3. The D gene is left open where the match is weak. For some rows the clone size is stated as once, few or many, or as a class when expanded; others skip it.

j_call: TRBJ2-7
d_call: -
clone_size: -
v_call: TRBV5-1
cdr3_nt: TGCGCCAGCAGCTTGTCGGGCAGTACCACTTACGAGCAGTACTTC
cdr3_aa: CASSLSGSTTYEQYF

j_call: TRBJ1-1
d_call: -
clone_size: -
v_call: TRBV6-1
cdr3_nt: TGTGCCAGCAGTGAGTACAGGGCCTACATGAACACTGAAGCTTTCTTT
cdr3_aa: CASSEYRAYMNTEAFF

j_call: TRBJ2-1
d_call: TRBD2
clone_size: -
v_call: TRBV29-1
cdr3_nt: TGCAGCGTTGAAGATGAAGCGGGGGGCTTCTACAATGAGCAGTTCTTC
cdr3_aa: CSVEDEAGGFYNEQFF

j_call: TRBJ1-1
d_call: -
clone_size: -
v_call: TRBV10-1
cdr3_nt: TGCGCCAGCAGTGTTGGGGGAACGAACACTGAAGCTTTCTTT
cdr3_aa: CASSVGGTNTEAFF

j_call: TRBJ1-1
d_call: -
clone_size: -
v_call: TRBV30
cdr3_nt: TGTGCCTGGATTGTGGGACGGGGGAACGGGGGGGCTTTCTTT
cdr3_aa: CAWIVGRGNGGAFF

j_call: TRBJ2-5
d_call: TRBD2
clone_size: -
v_call: TRBV24-1
cdr3_nt: TGTGCCACCAGCCCTAGCGGAGAAGGGAAGACCCAGTACTTC
cdr3_aa: CATSPSGEGKTQYF

j_call: TRBJ1-1
d_call: -
clone_size: -
v_call: TRBV10-3
cdr3_nt: TGTGCCATCAGTGAGCAGGGGCTCATGAACACTGAAGCTTTCTTT
cdr3_aa: CAISEQGLMNTEAFF

j_call: TRBJ2-1
d_call: -
clone_size: -
v_call: TRBV12-3/TRBV12-4
cdr3_nt: TGTGCCAGCAGTCTGACCAATGAGCAGTTCTTC
cdr3_aa: CASSLTNEQFF

j_call: TRBJ2-1
d_call: TRBD1
clone_size: few
v_call: TRBV7-9
cdr3_nt: TGTGCCAGCAGTCGGGACAGCTTTAAGCAGTTCTTC
cdr3_aa: CASSRDSFKQFF

j_call: TRBJ2-1
d_call: TRBD2
clone_size: -
v_call: TRBV7-6
cdr3_nt: TGTGCCAGCAGCTTAGGGAGTAGCGGGGTCCTATACAATGAGCAGTTCTTC
cdr3_aa: CASSLGSSGVLYNEQFF

j_call: TRBJ1-2
d_call: TRBD1
clone_size: -
v_call: TRBV27
cdr3_nt: TGTGCCAGCAGTTTAAGGGCCCCACAGGGGTTGAACTATGGCTACACCTTC
cdr3_aa: CASSLRAPQGLNYGYTF

j_call: TRBJ2-2
d_call: TRBD2
clone_size: -
v_call: TRBV18
cdr3_nt: TGTGCCAGCTCACCTCTAGCGGGGGCTTCGAACACCGGGGAGCTGTTTTTT
cdr3_aa: CASSPLAGASNTGELFF

j_call: TRBJ1-2
d_call: TRBD1
clone_size: -
v_call: TRBV5-1
cdr3_nt: TGCGCCAGCAGTCAGACAGGGGATAACTATGGCTACACCTTC
cdr3_aa: CASSQTGDNYGYTF

j_call: TRBJ1-2
d_call: -
clone_size: -
v_call: TRBV19
cdr3_nt: TGTGCCAGTAGTATCGGACTTCGTAGGTACTACACCTTC
cdr3_aa: CASSIGLRRYYTF

j_call: TRBJ2-2
d_call: TRBD1
clone_size: -
v_call: TRBV19
cdr3_nt: TGTGCCAGTAGTTTTGACAGGGGGACGAACACCGGGGAGCTGTTTTTT
cdr3_aa: CASSFDRGTNTGELFF

j_call: TRBJ2-1
d_call: TRBD2
clone_size: -
v_call: TRBV7-9
cdr3_nt: TGTGCCAGCAGTCTTGGACTAGTTGTCTACAATGAGCAGTTCTTC
cdr3_aa: CASSLGLVVYNEQFF

j_call: TRBJ2-1
d_call: -
clone_size: -
v_call: TRBV9
cdr3_nt: TGTGCCAGCAAGAGGGGAAAAGAGGGTGAGCAGTTCTTC
cdr3_aa: CASKRGKEGEQFF

j_call: TRBJ2-7
d_call: -
clone_size: -
v_call: TRBV27
cdr3_nt: TGTGCCAGCAGTTTAAATGGGTTCGAGCAGTACTTC
cdr3_aa: CASSLNGFEQYF

j_call: TRBJ1-6
d_call: -
clone_size: few
v_call: TRBV27
cdr3_nt: TGTGCCAGCAGTTCTCAGGGCCTTAATTCACCCCTCCACTTT
cdr3_aa: CASSSQGLNSPLHF

j_call: TRBJ1-2
d_call: -
clone_size: -
v_call: TRBV7-9
cdr3_nt: TGTGCCAGCAGCTTAGCAGTCAGGGTGGTCTATGGCTACACCTTC
cdr3_aa: CASSLAVRVVYGYTF

j_call: TRBJ2-7
d_call: -
clone_size: -
v_call: TRBV6-5
cdr3_nt: TGTGCCAGCAGCCCGAGAGGGGACACACTGGGGCAGTACTTC
cdr3_aa: CASSPRGDTLGQYF

j_call: TRBJ2-7
d_call: TRBD1
clone_size: -
v_call: TRBV10-2
cdr3_nt: TGCGCCAGCAGGGACAGGATCCACGAGCAGTACTTC
cdr3_aa: CASRDRIHEQYF

j_call: TRBJ1-2
d_call: -
clone_size: few
v_call: TRBV6-5
cdr3_nt: TGTGCCAGCAGTCCCCGGGACCAAATAAACTATGGCTACACCTTC
cdr3_aa: CASSPRDQINYGYTF